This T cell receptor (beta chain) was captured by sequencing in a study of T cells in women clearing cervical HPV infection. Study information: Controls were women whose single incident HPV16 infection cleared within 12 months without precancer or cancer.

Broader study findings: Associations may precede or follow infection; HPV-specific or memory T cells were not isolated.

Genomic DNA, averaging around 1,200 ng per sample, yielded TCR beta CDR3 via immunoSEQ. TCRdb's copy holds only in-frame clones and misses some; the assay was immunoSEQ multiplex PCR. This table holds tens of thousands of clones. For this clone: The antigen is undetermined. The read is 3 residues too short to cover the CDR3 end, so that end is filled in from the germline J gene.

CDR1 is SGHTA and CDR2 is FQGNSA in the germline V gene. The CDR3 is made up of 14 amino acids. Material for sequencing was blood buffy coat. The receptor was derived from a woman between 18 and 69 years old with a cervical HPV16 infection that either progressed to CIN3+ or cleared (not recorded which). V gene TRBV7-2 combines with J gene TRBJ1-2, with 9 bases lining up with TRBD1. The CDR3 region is CASSTQGAYNDYTF. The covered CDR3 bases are TGTGCCAGCAGCACACAGGGGGCCTACAATGAC.